Included here is one T cell receptor (beta chain) sequence, with context. The target antigen is unknown. It was with unique molecular identifiers that the TCRbeta library was prepared. TCRdb processed the PCR reads anew with MiXCR; each CDR3 protein has one entry. Of about 980,000 distinct CDR3 sequences listed, roughly 31% were seen once; the top ten hold 28%. This specimen belongs to a study of T-cell reconstitution after alpha-beta-depleted transplantation in children. General study findings and limits: Newly made T cells mostly supplied T-cell counts and diversity one year after transplant.

Source: PBMCs, mostly from graft donor cells, taken 360 days after TCRalphabeta/CD19-depleted stem cell transplant. This TCR was sampled from a boy under two years old who had a stem cell transplant for SCID, so the T cells may come from the graft donor.

CDR3 amino acids: CASSLMRTGRENEQYF. The CDR3 DNA reads as TGTGCCAGCAGCTTAATGAGGACAGGGAGGGAGAACGAGCAGTACTTC. This chain links TRBV11-1 with TRBJ2-7; maybe TRBD1 (8 bases). V lost 2 bases and J 5 bases, leaving 19 bases between the germline ends. CDR1 is SGHAT, CDR2 FQDESV, per germline (reference sequence). CDR3 size: 16 residues.